Each of the 24 T cell receptor beta chains below was sequenced from the same sample in a study of T cells after yellow fever vaccination (dated by TCRdb to the late 2010s). The library was generated by 5' RACE. The instrument was an Illumina HiSeq 2500. TCRdb reworked the public reads: Q25 trimming with fastp, MiXCR clone assembly, productive beta chains retained. Rows with one shared CDR3 protein collapse into an entry with the most common genes and DNA. For this sample there are approximately 250,000 distinct CDR3 sequences; about 7% appear just once. 1.1% of the sample belongs to the ten largest clones. According to the study, the label for this sample's treatment or condition signals: live attenuated yellow fever vaccine strain. This material consisted of CD4+ T cells sorted from PBMCs, taken on the day of the yellow fever booster vaccination. Every receptor here comes from a man younger than 45 who received the YFV17D yellow fever vaccine.

In this sample, this clonotype turned up many times. An end of the junction differs from the germline gene, which may be a read error. The V call is TRBV7-7, the J call TRBJ2-1; the match to TRBD2 covers 8 bases. This CDR3 is built from 15 residues. In germline, CDR1 is SSHAT, CDR2 FNYEAQ (reference sequence). In DNA form, the CDR3 reads TGTGCTAGCAGCTTGGGGGGACTAGGGGGCAATGAGCAGTTCTTC. Encoded protein: CASSLGGLGGNEQFF. Full variable domain (rest looked up from reference TRBV7-7 and TRBJ2-1): GAGVSQSPRYKVTKRGQDVTLRCDPISSHATLYWYQQALGQGPEFLTYFNYEAQPDKSGLPSDRFSAERPEGSISTLTIQRTEQRDSAMYRCASSLGGLGGNEQFFGPGTRLTVL.

This sequence joins TRBV20-1 and TRBJ1-2; D is unclear. This CDR3 contains 13 residues. V was shortened by 6 bases and J by 4 bases, with 15 bases between the two germline ends. CDR1 and CDR2 (germline): DFQATT, SNEGSKA (reference sequence). The DNA of the CDR3 is TGCAGTGCCCCCCCGGGCAGCAGCTATGGCTACACCTTC. Amino acid sequence: CSAPPGSSYGYTF.

This clonotype has at least ten counts. CDR3 in DNA: TGTGCCAGTTCCCAGAGCCTAGAGACCCAGTACTTC. It codes for CASSQSLETQYF. The V and J genes are TRBV18 and TRBJ2-5; no firm D call. V gave up 9 bases and J gave up 4 bases, with 12 bases separating them. The CDR3 is made up of 12 amino acids. Looked up from germline, CDR1 is KGHSH and CDR2 is LQKENI. Full variable domain (outside the CDR3, taken from reference TRBV18 and TRBJ2-5): NAGVMQNPRHLVRRRGQEARLRCSPMKGHSHVYWYRQLPEEGLKFMVYLQKENIIDESGMPKERFSAEFPKEGPSILRIQQVVRGDSAAYFCASSQSLETQYFGPGTRLLVL.

There are many counts of this clonotype. The CDR3 protein is CASRGISGRGIQYF. Written as DNA, the CDR3 is TGTGCCAGCAGAGGGATTAGCGGGAGGGGCATTCAGTACTTC. J is TRBJ2-4 and V is TRBV6-2 or TRBV6-3; 11 bases align to TRBD2. CDR1 is MNHEY and CDR2 is SVGEGT in the germline V gene. V shed 6 bases, J shed 9 bases, and the junction held 7 bases outside the gene matches. This CDR3 comprises 14 residues.

This clonotype was detected only a few times. The chain joins TRBV7-2 to TRBJ2-7; D is unresolved. The CDR3 has 13 amino acids. Germline CDR1 SGHTA, CDR2 FQGNSA. V was pared by 0 bases and J by 2 bases, with 5 bases between. CDR3 protein: CASSLAYTYEQYF. The CDR3 DNA follows: TGTGCCAGCAGCTTAGCTTACACCTACGAGCAGTACTTC.

The V and J genes are TRBV7-2 and TRBJ2-7, with 7 bases that match TRBD2. This CDR3 has 15 amino acids. Trimming at V came to 1 base and at J to 4 bases, leaving 7 bases not matched to a gene. Germline V gene data show CDR1 as SGHTA and CDR2 as FQGNSA. CDR3 amino acids: CASSLVGQGGYEQYF. The DNA for the CDR3 is TGTGCCAGCAGCTTAGTCGGTCAGGGAGGGTACGAGCAGTACTTC.

This clonotype was counted only a few times. The chain combines TRBV10-2 with TRBJ1-5, with D unclear. This CDR3 has 11 residues. CDR1 and CDR2 from the germline V gene are WSHSY and SAAADI. Trimming removed 5 bases from V and 14 bases from J, with 13 bases in between. The CDR3: CASSSGPQKHF. Here the CDR3 DNA reads TGCGCCAGCAGTTCCGGGCCGCAGAAGCATTTT.

This clonotype has only a few counts. The genes are TRBV29-1 and TRBJ2-7, with 12 nucleotides matching TRBD2. CDR3 size: 14 residues. Germline loops: CDR1 SQVTM, CDR2 ANQGSEA. V dropped 5 bases and J dropped 4; count of bases not matched to a gene: 6. The CDR3 DNA is TGCAGCGTTATAGTGACTAGCGGGAGTTACGAGCAGTACTTC. Translated: CSVIVTSGSYEQYF.

This clonotype was recorded many times. The rearrangement links TRBV2 to TRBJ2-2, with 9 positions matching TRBD1. CDR3 length equals 14 residues. Trimming took 4 bases from V and 6 from J; bases not matched to a gene: 3. The germline gives CDR1 SNHLY, CDR2 FYNNEI. The CDR3 here is CASSVQGASGELFF. The DNA for the CDR3 is TGTGCCAGCAGTGTACAGGGGGCGTCCGGGGAGCTGTTTTTT.

This clonotype was seen many times. This rearrangement joins TRBV5-4 to TRBJ2-2, with D tentatively TRBD1 or TRBD2 (7 bases each). Germline V CDR1 and CDR2: SGHNT, YYREEE (reference sequence). The CDR3 has 16 amino acids. V lost 4 bases and J 1 base, leaving 14 bases between the germline ends. This CDR3 reads CASSTQGGWNTGELFF. CDR3 bases: TGTGCCAGCAGCACCCAGGGGGGGTGGAACACCGGGGAGCTGTTTTTT.

There are a few counts of this clonotype. The rearrangement links TRBV28 to TRBJ2-4; no reliable D call. Between the trimmed V and J ends, which lost 4 bases and 6 bases, there was a span of 13 bases. The CDR3 runs 14 residues. Per the germline V gene, CDR1 is MDHEN and CDR2 is SYDVKM. The CDR3 DNA follows: TGTGCCAGCAGTTCCCCGACACCGGTAAACATTCAGTACTTC. The encoded protein is CASSSPTPVNIQYF.

This clonotype was detected ten times or more. The rearrangement uses TRBV5-1 and TRBJ2-1; 8 nucleotides align to TRBD2. The J segment lost 0 bases and the V segment lost 4 bases, leaving 3 bases of the junction unmatched. Germline V lookup: CDR1 SGHRS, CDR2 YFSETQ. This CDR3 spans 15 amino acids. The CDR3 DNA is TGCGCCAGCAGCCCTAGCGGGCTCTCCTACAATGAGCAGTTCTTC. Its protein is CASSPSGLSYNEQFF.

This clonotype has a handful of counts. The J gene is TRBJ2-3, the V gene TRBV7-3; D not resolved. With 0 bases removed from V and 6 bases from J, the gap between germline ends came to 10 bases. The CDR3 is made up of 14 amino acids. Germline V CDR1 and CDR2: SGHTA, FQGTGA. This CDR3 reads CASSLTGVGDTQYF. For the CDR3, the DNA is TGTGCCAGCAGCTTAACGGGCGTTGGGGATACGCAGTATTTT.

This clonotype appeared many times. The chain employs TRBV10-3 and TRBJ2-1; 8 bases match TRBD2. Germline V CDR1 and CDR2: ENHRY, SYGVKD. The J segment lost 3 bases and the V segment lost 2 bases, leaving 0 bases of the junction unmatched. The CDR3 contains 14 residues. The CDR3 DNA follows: TGTGCCATCAGTGAGACTAGCGGCTACAATGAGCAGTTCTTC. This translates into CAISETSGYNEQFF.

The V call is TRBV28, the J call TRBJ2-1; TRBD1 is a possible D gene (7 bases). CDR1 and CDR2 (germline): MDHEN, SYDVKM. The length of the CDR3 is 13 residues. With 6 bases removed from V and 7 bases from J, the gap between germline ends came to 13 bases. The CDR3 DNA reads as TGTGCCAGCAGCGAGGGGGCGGGAAATGAGCAGTTCTTC. Protein: CASSEGAGNEQFF.

This clonotype occurred many times. This chain joins TRBV12-3 or TRBV12-4 and TRBJ2-2; 8 bases map to TRBD1. V shed 8 bases and J 4 bases; nucleotides not matched to a gene: 6. CDR3 length equals 14 residues. In nucleotides, the CDR3 is TGTGCCAGCGCCTGGGACAGGCCCACCGGGGAGCTGTTTTTT. Translated, it gives CASAWDRPTGELFF.

As concerns this clonotype: A much larger clone differs by one base, so this may be a read error. The chain has TRBV20-1 and TRBJ2-1; D may be TRBD1 (5 bases). With 5 bases removed from V and 8 bases from J, the gap between germline ends came to 16 bases. Germline-derived CDR1 and CDR2 are DFQATT and SNEGSKA (reference sequence). The CDR3 spans 13 residues. CDR3 sequence: CSADDSLYDEQFF. The DNA for the CDR3 is TGCAGTGCTGATGACAGCCTATACGATGAGCAGTTCTTC.

The chain combines TRBV7-2 with TRBJ2-5; a possible D gene is TRBD2 (5 bases). CDR1 and CDR2 (germline): SGHTA, FQGNSA. The CDR3 consists of 16 residues. Trimming removed 5 bases at V and 5 bases at J, with 21 bases between. The CDR3, as DNA: TGTGCCAGCAGCCGGAAACTAGGAGCGTTTTGGGAGACCCAGTACTTC. Translation gives CASSRKLGAFWETQYF. Full variable domain (outside the CDR3, taken from reference TRBV7-2 and TRBJ2-5): GAGVSQSPSNKVTEKGKDVELRCDPISGHTALYWYRQSLGQGLEFLIYFQGNSAPDKSGLPSDRFSAERTGGSVSTLTIQRTQQEDSAVYLCASSRKLGAFWETQYFGPGTRLLVL.

This clonotype occurred many times. The chain joins TRBV20-1 to TRBJ2-3; possible D gene TRBD2, 5 bases. The CDR3 runs 15 residues. V was shortened by 0 bases and J by 2 bases, with 12 bases between the two germline ends. Germline assignment: CDR1 DFQATT and CDR2 SNEGSKA (reference sequence). The CDR3 DNA is TGCAGTGCTAGAGATTCCCTAGCCCCCACAGATACGCAGTATTTT. As protein: CSARDSLAPTDTQYF.

This chain uses TRBV3-1 with TRBJ2-6; D gene uncertain. The CDR3 covers 13 residues. Germline V gives CDR1 LGHDT, CDR2 YNNKEL (reference sequence). V lost 7 bases to trimming and J lost 0 bases, with 4 bases between them. The CDR3 reads CASTNSGANVLTF. For the CDR3, the DNA is TGTGCCAGCACCAACTCTGGGGCCAACGTCCTGACTTTC. Full variable domain (missing parts from reference TRBV3-1 and TRBJ2-6): DTAVSQTPKYLVTQMGNDKSIKCEQNLGHDTMYWYKQDSKKFLKIMFSYNNKELIINETVPNRFSPKSPDKAHLNLHINSLELGDSAVYFCASTNSGANVLTFGAGSRLTVL.

This chain connects TRBV12-2 to TRBJ2-7; the table's D call of TRBD2 was not tested on the DNA. TRBV12-2 is marked as a pseudogene. The CDR3 consists of 15 residues. The CDR3 DNA follows: TGTGCAAGTCGCTTAGCGCCCGTGCGGGAGTTCGAGCAGTACTTC. Translation: CASRLAPVREFEQYF.

This chain connects TRBV9 to TRBJ2-7, with no clear D. The CDR3 has 13 amino acids. The germline V and J ends were trimmed by 0 bases and 5 bases, with 9 bases remaining between them. The germline V gene encodes CDR1 SGDLS and CDR2 YYNGEE. Here the CDR3 reads CASSVDLLHEQYF. The CDR3, as DNA: TGTGCCAGCAGCGTAGACCTTCTACACGAGCAGTACTTC.

This clonotype appeared a few times. The J gene is TRBJ2-1, the V gene TRBV6-5, with D possibly TRBD1 on 6 matching bases. V was cut by 3 bases and J by 8 bases, with 14 bases left in between. The germline V gene has CDR1 MNHEY and CDR2 SVGAGI. This CDR3 is built from 14 residues. This chain's CDR3 is CASSYDRQGDEQFF. Here the CDR3 DNA reads TGTGCCAGCAGTTATGACAGGCAGGGCGATGAGCAGTTCTTC.

This clonotype was counted many times. The chain joins TRBV7-2 to TRBJ1-1; D unclear. The ends were cut back, 5 bases at V and 4 bases at J, with 11 bases in the middle. Germline V gives CDR1 SGHTA, CDR2 FQGNSA. The CDR3 contains 13 residues. Written as DNA, the CDR3 is TGTGCCAGCAGCCCCGGACGGCTCACTGAAGCTTTCTTT. Translated: CASSPGRLTEAFF.